The clone carrying this T cell receptor (beta chain) was recorded only once. These data come from a study of T cell responses to AZD1222 COVID-19 vaccine. Some clones are missing from TCRdb's copy, which holds only in-frame ones; the method was immunoSEQ multiplex PCR. The sample lists some 200,000 clones; approximately 90% were seen once. V was shortened by 6 bases and J by 0 bases, with 6 bases between the two germline ends. This CDR3 is 12 amino acids long. In germline, CDR1 is MGHDK, CDR2 SYGVNS. V is TRBV25-1 and J is TRBJ2-7; D is unresolved. The sequence was collected from an adult who received the AZD1222 COVID-19 vaccine. Here the sequenced sample was peripheral blood, taken 28 days after the second AZD1222 dose. CDR3 residues: CASRGSSYEQYF. The CDR3 region has the DNA TGTGCCAGCAGGGGCAGCTCCTACGAGCAGTACTTC.